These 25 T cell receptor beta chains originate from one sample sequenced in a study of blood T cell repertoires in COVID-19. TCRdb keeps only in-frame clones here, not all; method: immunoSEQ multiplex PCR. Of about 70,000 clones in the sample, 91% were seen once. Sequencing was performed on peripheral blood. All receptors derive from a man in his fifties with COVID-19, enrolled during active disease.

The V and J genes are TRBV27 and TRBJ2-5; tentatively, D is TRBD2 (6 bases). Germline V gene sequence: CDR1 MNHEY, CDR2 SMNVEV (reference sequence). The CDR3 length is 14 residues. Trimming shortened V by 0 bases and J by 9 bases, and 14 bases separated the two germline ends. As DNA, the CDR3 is TGTGCCAGCAGTTTATCGTTCGGGGGTAAGGCCCAGTACTTC. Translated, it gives CASSLSFGGKAQYF.

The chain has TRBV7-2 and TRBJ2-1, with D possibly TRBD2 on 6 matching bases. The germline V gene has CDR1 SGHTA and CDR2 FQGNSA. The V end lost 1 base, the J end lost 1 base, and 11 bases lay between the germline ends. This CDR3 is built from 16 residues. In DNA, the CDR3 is TGTGCCAGCAGCTTAGATACTAGCCGATCCTACAATGAGCAGTTCTTC. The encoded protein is CASSLDTSRSYNEQFF. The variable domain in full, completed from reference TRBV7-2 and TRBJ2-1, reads GAGVSQSPSNKVTEKGKDVELRCDPISGHTALYWYRQSLGQGLEFLIYFQGNSAPDKSGLPSDRFSAERTGGSVSTLTIQRTQQEDSAVYLCASSLDTSRSYNEQFFGPGTRLTVL.

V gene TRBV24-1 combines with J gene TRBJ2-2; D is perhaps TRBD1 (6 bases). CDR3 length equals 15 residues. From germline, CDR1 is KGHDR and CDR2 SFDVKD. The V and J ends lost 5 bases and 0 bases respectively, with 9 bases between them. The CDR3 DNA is TGTGCCACCAGTGGCAGGGGTCCGAACACCGGGGAGCTGTTTTTT. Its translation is CATSGRGPNTGELFF.

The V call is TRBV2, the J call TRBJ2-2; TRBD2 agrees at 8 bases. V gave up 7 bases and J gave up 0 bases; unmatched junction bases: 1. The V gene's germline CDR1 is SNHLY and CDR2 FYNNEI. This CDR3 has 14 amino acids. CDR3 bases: TGTGCCAGCATTAGCGGGACGAACACCGGGGAGCTGTTTTTT. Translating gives CASISGTNTGELFF.

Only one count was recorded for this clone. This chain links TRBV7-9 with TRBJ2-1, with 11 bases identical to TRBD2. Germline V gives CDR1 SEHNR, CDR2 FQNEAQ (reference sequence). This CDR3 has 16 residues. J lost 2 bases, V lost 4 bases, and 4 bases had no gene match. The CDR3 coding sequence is TGTGCCAGCAGCTCAGGGACTAGCGGTACCTACAATGAGCAGTTCTTC. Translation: CASSSGTSGTYNEQFF.

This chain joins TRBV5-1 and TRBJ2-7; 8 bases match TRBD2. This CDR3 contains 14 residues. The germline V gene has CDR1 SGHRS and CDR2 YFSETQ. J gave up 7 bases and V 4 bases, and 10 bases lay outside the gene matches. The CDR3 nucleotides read TGCGCCAGCAGCCCCGGGGGGGGTTTTGGGGAGCAGTACTTC. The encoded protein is CASSPGGGFGEQYF. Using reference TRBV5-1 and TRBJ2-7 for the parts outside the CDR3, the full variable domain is KAGVTQTPRYLIKTRGQQVTLSCSPISGHRSVSWYQQTPGQGLQFLFEYFSETQRNKGNFPGRFSGRQFSNSRSEMNVSTLELGDSALYLCASSPGGGFGEQYFGPGTRLTVT.

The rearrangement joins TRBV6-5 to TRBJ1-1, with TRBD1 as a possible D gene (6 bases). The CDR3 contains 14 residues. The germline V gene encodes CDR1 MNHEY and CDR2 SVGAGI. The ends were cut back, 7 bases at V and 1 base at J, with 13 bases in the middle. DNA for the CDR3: TGTGCCAGCATTAAACCACAGGGGAACACTGAAGCTTTCTTT. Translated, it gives CASIKPQGNTEAFF.

CDR3 sequence: CASTDLGTDNTEAFF. The CDR3 coding sequence is TGTGCCAGCACCGACCTTGGGACAGACAACACTGAAGCTTTCTTT. V and J are TRBV6-5 and TRBJ1-1; 7 nucleotides match TRBD1. The V segment lost 7 bases and the J segment 2 bases; nucleotides outside the gene matches: 10. Germline V lookup: CDR1 MNHEY, CDR2 SVGAGI. This CDR3 contains 15 residues.

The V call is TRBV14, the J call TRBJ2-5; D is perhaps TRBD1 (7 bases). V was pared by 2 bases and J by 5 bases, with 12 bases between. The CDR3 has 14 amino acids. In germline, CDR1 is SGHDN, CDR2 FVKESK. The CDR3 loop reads CASSQLRGRETQYF. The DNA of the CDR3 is TGTGCCAGCAGCCAACTCAGGGGGAGGGAGACCCAGTACTTC.

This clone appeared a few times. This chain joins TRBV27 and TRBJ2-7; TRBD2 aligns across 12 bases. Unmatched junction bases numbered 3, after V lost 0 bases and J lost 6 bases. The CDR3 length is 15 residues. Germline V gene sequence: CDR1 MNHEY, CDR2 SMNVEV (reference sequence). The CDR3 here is CASSLSTSGRGEQYF. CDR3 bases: TGTGCCAGCAGTTTATCGACTAGCGGGAGAGGCGAGCAGTACTTC.

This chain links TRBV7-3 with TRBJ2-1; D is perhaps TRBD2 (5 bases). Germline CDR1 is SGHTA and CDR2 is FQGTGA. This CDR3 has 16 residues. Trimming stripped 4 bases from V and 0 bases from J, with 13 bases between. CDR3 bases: TGTGCCAGCAGCTCCGGGAAGTCATACTCCTACAATGAGCAGTTCTTC. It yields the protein CASSSGKSYSYNEQFF.

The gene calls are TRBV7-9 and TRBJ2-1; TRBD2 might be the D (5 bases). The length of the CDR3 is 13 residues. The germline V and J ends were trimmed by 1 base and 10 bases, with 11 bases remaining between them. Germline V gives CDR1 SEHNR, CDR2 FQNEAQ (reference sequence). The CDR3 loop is CASSLEPGLEQFF. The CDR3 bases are TGTGCCAGCAGCTTAGAACCCGGACTCGAGCAGTTCTTC.

CDR3 coding DNA: TGTGCCAGCAGCCCCGTTGGGGACAGGGTAACTGAAGCTTTCTTT. Translation gives CASSPVGDRVTEAFF. The V and J genes are TRBV7-2 and TRBJ1-1; 9 bases align to TRBD1. This CDR3 comprises 15 residues. Germline values: CDR1 SGHTA, CDR2 FQGNSA. The ends lost 5 bases at V and 5 bases at J; junction bases unmatched: 9.

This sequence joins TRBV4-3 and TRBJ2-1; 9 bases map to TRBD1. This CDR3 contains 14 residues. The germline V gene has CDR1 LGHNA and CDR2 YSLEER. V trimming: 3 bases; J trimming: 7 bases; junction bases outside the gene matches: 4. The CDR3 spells CASSQAGTGNEQFF. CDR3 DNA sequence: TGCGCCAGCAGCCAGGCGGGGACAGGGAATGAGCAGTTCTTC.

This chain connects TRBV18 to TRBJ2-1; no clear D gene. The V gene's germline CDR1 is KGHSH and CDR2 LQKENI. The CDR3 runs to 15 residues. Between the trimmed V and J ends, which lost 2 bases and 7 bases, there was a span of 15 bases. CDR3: CASSPIPLPGNEQFF. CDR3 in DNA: TGTGCCAGCTCACCAATACCCTTGCCCGGGAATGAGCAGTTCTTC.

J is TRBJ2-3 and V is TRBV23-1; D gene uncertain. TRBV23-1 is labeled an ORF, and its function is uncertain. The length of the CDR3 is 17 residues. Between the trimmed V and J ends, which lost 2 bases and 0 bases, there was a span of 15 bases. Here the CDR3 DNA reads TGCGCCAGCAGTCAAAAACGACTCCCCGCTAGCACAGATACGCAGTATTTT. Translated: CASSQKRLPASTDTQYF.

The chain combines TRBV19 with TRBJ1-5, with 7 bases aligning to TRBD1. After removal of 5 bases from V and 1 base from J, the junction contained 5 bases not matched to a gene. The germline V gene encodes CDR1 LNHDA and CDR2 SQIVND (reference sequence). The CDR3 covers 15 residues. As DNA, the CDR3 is TGTGCCAGTAGTTTAACAGGGGACAGCAATCAGCCCCAGCATTTT. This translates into CASSLTGDSNQPQHF. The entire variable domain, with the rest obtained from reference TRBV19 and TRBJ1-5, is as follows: DGGITQSPKYLFRKEGQNVTLSCEQNLNHDAMYWYRQDPGQGLRLIYYSQIVNDFQKGDIAEGYSVSREKKESFPLTVTSAQKNPTAFYLCASSLTGDSNQPQHFGDGTRLSIL.

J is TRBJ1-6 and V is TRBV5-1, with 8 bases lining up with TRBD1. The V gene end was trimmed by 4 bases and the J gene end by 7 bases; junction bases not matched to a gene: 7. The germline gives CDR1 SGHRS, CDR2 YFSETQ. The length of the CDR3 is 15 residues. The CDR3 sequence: CASSPTDRGNSPLHF. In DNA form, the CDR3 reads TGCGCCAGCAGCCCTACCGACAGGGGAAATTCACCCCTCCACTTT.

This CDR3 is CASSSIGGGKNIQYF. The CDR3 nucleotides are TGTGCCAGCAGTTCCATAGGGGGAGGGAAAAACATTCAGTACTTC. The J gene is TRBJ2-4, the V gene TRBV28; D possibly corresponds to TRBD2 (7 bases). The CDR3 has 15 amino acids. CDR1 and CDR2 (germline): MDHEN, SYDVKM. V lost 4 bases and J lost 4, with 14 bases in between.

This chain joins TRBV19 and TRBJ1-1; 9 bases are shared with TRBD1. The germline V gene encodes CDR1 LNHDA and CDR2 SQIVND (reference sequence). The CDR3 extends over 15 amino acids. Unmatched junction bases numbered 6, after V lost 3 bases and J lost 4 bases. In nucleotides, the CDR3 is TGTGCCAGTAGTATCGGGGACAGGGCGGGCACTGAAGCTTTCTTT. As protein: CASSIGDRAGTEAFF.

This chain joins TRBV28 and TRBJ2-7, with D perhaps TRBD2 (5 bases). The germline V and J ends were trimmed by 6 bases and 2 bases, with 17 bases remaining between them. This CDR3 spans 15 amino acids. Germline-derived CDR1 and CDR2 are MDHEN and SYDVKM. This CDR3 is CASSLPGSHAYEQYF. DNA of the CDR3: TGTGCCAGCAGCCTCCCGGGAAGTCACGCCTACGAGCAGTACTTC.

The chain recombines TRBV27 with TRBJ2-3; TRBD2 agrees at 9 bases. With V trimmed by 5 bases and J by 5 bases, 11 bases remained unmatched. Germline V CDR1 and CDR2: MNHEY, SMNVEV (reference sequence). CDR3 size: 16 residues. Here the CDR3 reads CASSPTSGLWVDTQYF. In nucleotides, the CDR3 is TGTGCCAGCAGTCCCACTAGCGGGTTGTGGGTAGATACGCAGTATTTT.

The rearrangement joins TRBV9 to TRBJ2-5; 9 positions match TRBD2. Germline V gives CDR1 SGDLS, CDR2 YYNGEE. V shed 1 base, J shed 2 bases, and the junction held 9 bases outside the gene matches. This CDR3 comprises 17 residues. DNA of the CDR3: TGTGCCAGCAGCGTACGAACTAGCGGGTCCCCTCAAGAGACCCAGTACTTC. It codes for CASSVRTSGSPQETQYF.

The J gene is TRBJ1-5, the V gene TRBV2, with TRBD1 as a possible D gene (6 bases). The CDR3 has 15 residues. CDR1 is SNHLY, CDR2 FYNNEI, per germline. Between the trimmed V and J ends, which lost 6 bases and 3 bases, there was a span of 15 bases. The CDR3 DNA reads TGTGCCAGCAGCCGTCAAGGGGACACCAATCAGCCCCAGCATTTT. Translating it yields CASSRQGDTNQPQHF.

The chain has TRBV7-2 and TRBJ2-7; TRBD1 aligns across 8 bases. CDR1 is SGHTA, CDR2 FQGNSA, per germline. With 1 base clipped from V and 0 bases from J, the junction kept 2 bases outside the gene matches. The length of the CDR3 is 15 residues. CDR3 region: CASSLVGQDSYEQYF. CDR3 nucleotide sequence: TGTGCCAGCAGCTTAGTGGGACAGGACTCCTACGAGCAGTACTTC.